The 26 T cell receptor beta chains in this list originate from one sample, sequenced in a study of monozygotic twins with inflammatory bowel disease. TCRdb reprocessed the 5' RACE reads, keeping one entry per CDR3 protein, no DNA. Here the sample table reports 150,000 to 200,000 distinct CDR3 sequences. Material: blood. The receptors derive from a human donor with ulcerative colitis or Crohn's disease, or a healthy co-twin of an affected twin (not recorded which).

The V call is TRBV20-1, the J call TRBJ2-3; TCRdb proposes TRBD2, but this gene call is untestable without DNA. The germline gives CDR1 DFQATT, CDR2 SNEGSKA (reference sequence). CDR3 size: 12 residues. The CDR3 spells CSARREGNTQYF.

The gene calls are TRBV29-1 and TRBJ2-1; the TCRdb D gene call, TRBD1, has no DNA to confirm it. CDR3 size: 12 residues. CDR1 is SQVTM and CDR2 is ANQGSEA in the germline V gene. The CDR3 reads CSAETGVDEQFF.

The J gene is TRBJ2-7, the V gene TRBV14; TCRdb returns TRBD2, unconfirmable since there is no DNA. This CDR3 is 14 amino acids long. Looked up from germline, CDR1 is SGHDN and CDR2 is FVKESK. Here the CDR3 reads CASSQGTNPYEQYF.

The rearrangement links TRBV7-2 to TRBJ1-2; TCRdb proposes TRBD1, but this gene call is untestable without DNA. CDR1 and CDR2 from the germline V gene are SGHTA and FQGNSA. The CDR3 runs to 17 residues. The CDR3 spells CASSVDPGQGVIGGYTF.

The rearrangement joins TRBV30 to TRBJ2-5; there is no DNA to check the TCRdb D call of TRBD1. This CDR3 spans 14 amino acids. CDR1 is GTSNPN, CDR2 SVGIG, per germline (reference sequence). This CDR3 is CACTLTGAGETQYF.

The chain combines TRBV2 with TRBJ2-3; the TCRdb D gene call, TRBD1, has no DNA to confirm it. CDR3 size: 15 residues. The germline V gene has CDR1 SNHLY and CDR2 FYNNEI. CDR3 in amino acids: CASRYGTQGSDTQYF. Full variable domain (rest looked up from reference TRBV2 and TRBJ2-3): EPEVTQTPSHQVTQMGQEVILRCVPISNHLYFYWYRQILGQKVEFLVSFYNNEISEKSEIFDDQFSVERPDGSNFTLKIRSTKLEDSAMYFCASRYGTQGSDTQYFGPGTRLTVL.

The CDR3 sequence: CASSLAGQGFHNEKLFF. This chain connects TRBV5-4 to TRBJ1-4; TCRdb's assignment of TRBD1 cannot be checked, as there is no DNA. The CDR3 has 17 amino acids. Germline lookup yields CDR1 SGHNT and CDR2 YYREEE (reference sequence). Full variable domain (remainder filled in from reference TRBV5-4 and TRBJ1-4): ETGVTQSPTHLIKTRGQQVTLRCSSQSGHNTVSWYQQALGQGPQFIFQYYREEENGRGNFPPRFSGLQFPNYSSELNVNALELDDSALYLCASSLAGQGFHNEKLFFGSGTQLSVL.

The V gene is TRBV20-1, the J gene TRBJ2-3; TCRdb calls TRBD1, which cannot be checked without DNA. Germline assignment: CDR1 DFQATT and CDR2 SNEGSKA (reference sequence). The CDR3 is 14 amino acids. The CDR3 protein is CSAHDRGLIDTQYF.

The chain carries TRBV4-2 and TRBJ2-3. This CDR3 region has 15 residues. Per germline, CDR1 LGHNA and CDR2 YNFKEQ. CDR3 residues: CASSQVHSSTDTQYF.

The rearrangement links TRBV15 to TRBJ1-6. Germline V gene lookup returns CDR1 LNHNV and CDR2 YYDKDF (reference sequence). The CDR3 runs to 13 residues. The CDR3 protein is CATSRDFNSPLHF.

The CDR3 loop reads CAISGLGGPQETQYF. The chain joins TRBV10-3 to TRBJ2-5; there is no DNA to check the TCRdb D call of TRBD2. There are 15 residues in the CDR3. CDR1 ENHRY and CDR2 SYGVKD come from the germline V gene.

The chain couples TRBV30 to TRBJ1-2. This CDR3 region has 14 residues. From germline, CDR1 is GTSNPN and CDR2 SVGIG (reference sequence). The chain's CDR3 is CAWRLGTAGPGYTF.

The chain carries TRBV28 and TRBJ1-5; the TCRdb D gene call, TRBD1, has no DNA to confirm it. CDR3 length: 14 amino acids. The germline V gene has CDR1 MDHEN and CDR2 SYDVKM. CDR3 sequence: CASKRDRSNQPQHF.

The chain uses TRBV10-3 and TRBJ1-6. Germline V CDR1 and CDR2: ENHRY, SYGVKD. The CDR3 spans 14 residues. Here the CDR3 reads CAVSQKDLASPLHF.

The V gene is TRBV15, the J gene TRBJ1-4. CDR3 length equals 14 residues. Germline CDR1 is LNHNV and CDR2 is YYDKDF (reference sequence). CDR3 amino acids: CATSTERFDEKLFF.

The V and J genes are TRBV10-2 and TRBJ2-1; TCRdb designates TRBD2, a call that cannot be tested without DNA. Germline CDR1 WSHSY, CDR2 SAAADI. This CDR3 is built from 14 residues. The CDR3 loop reads CASARSGGLDEQFF.

The chain employs TRBV5-1 and TRBJ2-7; TCRdb calls TRBD2, which cannot be checked without DNA. Looked up from germline, CDR1 is SGHRS and CDR2 is YFSETQ. The length of the CDR3 is 15 residues. This CDR3 is CASSLQLAGVYEQYF.

The rearrangement links TRBV29-1 to TRBJ2-7. CDR3 length: 11 residues. In germline, CDR1 is SQVTM, CDR2 ANQGSEA. CDR3 region: CSVGQTYEQYF.

J is TRBJ2-7 and V is TRBV5-4; the D call from TCRdb, TRBD1, cannot be confirmed without DNA. This CDR3 is built from 15 residues. Germline CDR1 reads SGHNT; CDR2 reads YYREEE (reference sequence). The CDR3 loop is CASSLGDSRTYEQYF. Combining the CDR3 with reference TRBV5-4 and TRBJ2-7 gives the whole variable domain ETGVTQSPTHLIKTRGQQVTLRCSSQSGHNTVSWYQQALGQGPQFIFQYYREEENGRGNFPPRFSGLQFPNYSSELNVNALELDDSALYLCASSLGDSRTYEQYFGPGTRLTVT.

The chain is built from TRBV5-1 and TRBJ2-2; no DNA is available, so the TRBD1 call from TCRdb remains unchecked. CDR1 SGHRS and CDR2 YFSETQ come from the germline V gene. This CDR3 spans 15 amino acids. CDR3 sequence reads: CASSLQGTYTGELFF.

V and J are TRBV5-1 and TRBJ1-1; checking the TCRdb D call of TRBD1 is not possible without DNA. The CDR3 length is 15 residues. Germline values: CDR1 SGHRS, CDR2 YFSETQ. Here the CDR3 reads CASSLIAGSNTEAFF.

The chain combines TRBV20-1 with TRBJ1-6. The CDR3 sequence is 13 residues long. Germline CDR1 is DFQATT and CDR2 is SNEGSKA (reference sequence). CDR3 amino acids: CSASQDLGSPLHF.

This chain joins TRBV19 and TRBJ1-1. Per the germline V gene, CDR1 is LNHDA and CDR2 is SQIVND (reference sequence). This CDR3 is 14 amino acids long. CDR3: CASSIYRMNTEAFF. Full variable domain (outside the CDR3, taken from reference TRBV19 and TRBJ1-1): DGGITQSPKYLFRKEGQNVTLSCEQNLNHDAMYWYRQDPGQGLRLIYYSQIVNDFQKGDIAEGYSVSREKKESFPLTVTSAQKNPTAFYLCASSIYRMNTEAFFGQGTRLTVV.

This sequence joins TRBV10-1 and TRBJ2-3. Germline lookup yields CDR1 WNHNN and CDR2 SYGVQD (reference sequence). This CDR3 is 13 amino acids long. This chain's CDR3 is CASTGILTDTQYF.

The CDR3 sequence is CATTTSGRGNEQFF. This sequence joins TRBV6-2 or TRBV6-3 and TRBJ2-1; TCRdb gives TRBD2 as the D gene, but with no DNA this cannot be confirmed. The V gene's germline CDR1 is MNHEY and CDR2 SVGEGT. This CDR3 contains 14 residues.

The genes are TRBV6-2 or TRBV6-3 and TRBJ1-4; TCRdb picks TRBD1, but there is no DNA to check that call. The CDR3 sequence is 14 residues long. CDR1 and CDR2 (germline): MNHEY, SVGEGT. The CDR3 reads CASSYNRSRWKLFF.